The T cell receptor beta chain described here comes from a study of shared clonotypes between healthy human individuals. Study-wide points: Owing to a small donor count, the genetic and exposure-history diversity represented was limited. Generation probabilities of non-shared clonotypes were lower (relative to those shared by all four donors). As a rule, naive subsets had a larger estimated richness than memory subsets.

The CDR3 extends over 13 amino acids. CDR1 and CDR2 (germline): WNHNN, SYGVQD (reference sequence). With 2 bases removed from V and 3 bases from J, the gap between germline ends came to 7 bases. Details on this clone: The antigen is undetermined.

TCRdb keeps only in-frame clones here, not all; method: immunoSEQ multiplex PCR. The top ten clones hold about 9.4% of a sample with a few hundred thousand clones, more than 60% of them seen once. This sequence joins TRBV10-1 and TRBJ1-1; D uncertain. This receptor was identified in a young man in good health. The sample was memory CD4+ T cells sorted from blood. Subset defined: CD45RA-negative fraction. This chain's CDR3 is CASSENLDTEAFF. CDR3 sequence (DNA): TGCGCCAGCAGTGAGAACCTGGACACTGAAGCTTTCTTT.